Each of the 26 T cell receptor beta chains below was sequenced from the same sample in a study of blood T cell repertoires in COVID-19. Sequencing was performed with immunoSEQ multiplex PCR; in TCRdb, only in-frame clones are kept and a portion is missing. In the table there are a few hundred thousand clones, around 87% of which are singletons. The specimen was PBMCs or T cells enriched from blood (not recorded which). These receptors originate from a man aged 18 to 35 who had recovered from COVID-19.

The V gene is TRBV7-9, the J gene TRBJ2-5; D call uncertain. From germline, CDR1 is SEHNR and CDR2 FQNEAQ (reference sequence). The CDR3 totals 15 residues. Trimming took 1 base from V and 0 from J, leaving 9 bases between them. The CDR3 region has the DNA TGTGCCAGCAGCTTAGGTCAAACATACCAAGAGACCCAGTACTTC. Its translation: CASSLGQTYQETQYF.

This chain connects TRBV10-3 to TRBJ2-1; 14 bases fit TRBD2. CDR3 length equals 13 residues. Looked up from germline, CDR1 is ENHRY and CDR2 is SYGVKD. The trim removed 9 bases at V and 7 bases at J, leaving 2 bases unmatched. The CDR3 is CAMGLAGANEQFF. In DNA, the CDR3 is TGTGCCATGGGACTAGCGGGAGCGAATGAGCAGTTCTTC.

V gene TRBV9 combines with J gene TRBJ2-3, with TRBD2 as a possible D gene (6 bases). The germline gives CDR1 SGDLS, CDR2 YYNGEE. Between the trimmed V and J ends, which lost 3 bases and 2 bases, there was a span of 10 bases. The CDR3 is 14 residues long. The CDR3 bases are TGTGCCAGCAGCGCGGGGGACTTCACAGATACGCAGTATTTT. It is translated as CASSAGDFTDTQYF.

The rearrangement uses TRBV25-1 and TRBJ2-1; D might be TRBD2 (6 bases). The germline V gene encodes CDR1 MGHDK and CDR2 SYGVNS. V lost 5 bases and J 2 bases, leaving 13 bases between the germline ends. The CDR3 loop spans 15 amino acids. Here the CDR3 reads CASSTFGGPYNEQFF. The CDR3 DNA follows: TGTGCCAGCAGTACTTTCGGGGGACCCTACAATGAGCAGTTCTTC.

The chain uses TRBV7-9 and TRBJ1-2; 8 bases line up with TRBD1. With V trimmed by 4 bases and J by 7 bases, 8 bases remained unmatched. CDR1 and CDR2 from the germline V gene are SEHNR and FQNEAQ (reference sequence). The CDR3 length is 14 residues. CDR3 protein: CASSSKQGEVGYTF. Written as DNA, the CDR3 is TGTGCCAGCAGCTCGAAACAGGGGGAGGTTGGCTACACCTTC.

The chain's CDR3 is CASSRRDRSEKLFF. As DNA, the CDR3 is TGTGCCAGCAGCCGGCGGGACAGAAGTGAAAAACTGTTTTTT. The rearrangement links TRBV4-2 to TRBJ1-4; TRBD1 matches at 7 bases. Looked up from germline, CDR1 is LGHNA and CDR2 is YNFKEQ. The CDR3 is 14 residues long. The V segment lost 4 bases and the J segment 7 bases; nucleotides outside the gene matches: 6.

This rearrangement joins TRBV19 to TRBJ1-2, with 9 bases aligning to TRBD1. This CDR3 is 14 amino acids long. In germline, CDR1 is LNHDA, CDR2 SQIVND (reference sequence). The ends lost 6 bases at V and 8 bases at J; junction bases unmatched: 10. CDR3 DNA: TGTGCCAGTAGGGGGACAGGGCCGAAGGGGGGCTACACCTTC. Encoded protein: CASRGTGPKGGYTF.

The gene calls are TRBV30 and TRBJ1-5; 8 bases are shared with TRBD1. The trim removed 5 bases at V and 7 bases at J, leaving 7 bases unmatched. Germline lookup yields CDR1 GTSNPN and CDR2 SVGIG (reference sequence). The CDR3 sequence is 13 residues long. CDR3 DNA sequence: TGTGCCTGGGCCGACAGGGGAAACCAGCCCCAGCATTTT. This translates into CAWADRGNQPQHF. The whole variable domain, remainder taken from reference TRBV30 and TRBJ1-5, is SQTIHQWPATLVQPVGSPLSLECTVEGTSNPNLYWYRQAAGRGLQLLFYSVGIGQISSEVPQNLSASRPQDRQFILSSKKLLLSDSGFYLCAWADRGNQPQHFGDGTRLSIL.

The rearrangement joins TRBV30 to TRBJ1-1, with 10 bases fitting TRBD1. This CDR3 comprises 14 residues. Germline lookup yields CDR1 GTSNPN and CDR2 SVGIG (reference sequence). The junction had 7 bases not matched to a gene; V was cut back by 3 bases and J by 6 bases. The chain's CDR3 is CAWRGQGLSAEAFF. The DNA for the CDR3 is TGTGCCTGGAGGGGACAGGGGTTGTCGGCTGAAGCTTTCTTT.

V and J are TRBV25-1 and TRBJ1-1, with D possibly TRBD1 on 5 matching bases. The CDR3 spans 14 residues. Germline loops: CDR1 MGHDK, CDR2 SYGVNS. Deletions cut 3 bases from V and 10 bases from J, with 18 bases between. The CDR3 sequence is CASSDGGPLPVAFF. The CDR3 DNA sequence: TGTGCCAGCAGTGACGGGGGTCCCCTTCCTGTAGCTTTCTTT. The whole variable domain, filled in from reference TRBV25-1 and TRBJ1-1, reads EADIYQTPRYLVIGTGKKITLECSQTMGHDKMYWYQQDPGMELHLIHYSYGVNSTEKGDLSSESTVSRIRTEHFPLTLESARPSHTSQYLCASSDGGPLPVAFFGQGTRLTVV.

The V gene is TRBV4-1, the J gene TRBJ2-3; 8 positions agree with TRBD2. CDR3 length: 17 residues. Germline V gene lookup returns CDR1 MGHRA and CDR2 YSYEKL. Trimming cost V 1 base and J 2 bases; bases outside gene matches: 8. This chain's CDR3 is CASSQGVAGIYTDTQYF. The CDR3 DNA follows: TGCGCCAGCAGCCAAGGTGTAGCGGGGATTTACACAGATACGCAGTATTTT.

The chain couples TRBV18 to TRBJ2-3, with TRBD1 as a possible D gene (5 bases). CDR3 length: 14 amino acids. V dropped 4 bases and J dropped 3 bases, with 11 bases sitting between them. The germline gives CDR1 KGHSH, CDR2 LQKENI. The CDR3 loop reads CASSLIGATDTQYF. CDR3 sequence (DNA): TGTGCCAGCTCACTTATAGGGGCAACAGATACGCAGTATTTT.

The rearrangement links TRBV7-9 to TRBJ2-5, with a tentative D call TRBD1 (5 bases). The CDR3 extends over 14 amino acids. Germline loops: CDR1 SEHNR, CDR2 FQNEAQ (reference sequence). Trimming stripped 3 bases from V and 4 bases from J, with 12 bases between. CDR3 nucleotides: TGTGCCAGCAGCTTGATAGGGGTAGGAGAGACCCAGTACTTC. Translated, it gives CASSLIGVGETQYF.

The gene calls are TRBV4-3 and TRBJ1-2, with a tentative D call TRBD1 (5 bases). CDR1 and CDR2 from the germline V gene are LGHNA and YSLEER. Trimming stripped 1 base from V and 2 bases from J, with 14 bases between. The CDR3 runs to 16 residues. The CDR3 DNA follows: TGCGCCAGCAGCCAAGGGGATTTCTACAGGAACTATGGCTACACCTTC. Protein sequence: CASSQGDFYRNYGYTF.

Of note for this clone: This CDR3 is also generated by other DNA sequences in the sample. CDR3 protein: CSARRADTQYF. In DNA form, the CDR3 reads TGCAGTGCTAGAAGAGCAGATACGCAGTATTTT. V gene TRBV20-1 combines with J gene TRBJ2-3; D ambiguous. V was cut by 2 bases and J by 4 bases, with 4 bases left in between. The CDR3 has 11 amino acids. Germline-derived CDR1 and CDR2 are DFQATT and SNEGSKA (reference sequence).

This sequence joins TRBV9 and TRBJ1-1, with 11 positions matching TRBD1. The CDR3 length is 17 residues. Germline CDR1 SGDLS, CDR2 YYNGEE. The J segment lost 1 base and the V segment lost 3 bases, leaving 8 bases of the junction unmatched. The CDR3 sequence: CASSAMGQGVGNTEAFF. Written as DNA, the CDR3 is TGTGCCAGCAGCGCGATGGGACAGGGGGTGGGGAACACTGAAGCTTTCTTT.

This chain uses TRBV10-1 with TRBJ1-6; tentatively, D is TRBD1 (5 bases). The CDR3 spans 18 residues. Germline assignment: CDR1 WNHNN and CDR2 SYGVQD (reference sequence). Trimming shortened V by 7 bases and J by 4 bases, and 23 bases separated the two germline ends. CDR3 residues: CASKRPTRTQQYNSPLHF. The CDR3 nucleotides read TGCGCCAGCAAAAGACCCACCAGGACACAGCAGTATAATTCACCCCTCCACTTT.

DNA of the CDR3: TGCGCCAGCAGCCCTACCCCCACAGGGGGCCGGGATCAGCCCCAGCATTTT. This gives the protein CASSPTPTGGRDQPQHF. J is TRBJ1-5 and V is TRBV4-1; 9 positions match TRBD1. Germline V gene sequence: CDR1 MGHRA, CDR2 YSYEKL. Trimming took 4 bases from V and 5 from J; bases not matched to a gene: 12. The CDR3 length is 17 residues.

The rearrangement joins TRBV2 to TRBJ1-1; a possible D gene is TRBD1 (6 bases). The ends were cut back, 3 bases at V and 4 bases at J, with 15 bases in the middle. CDR1 SNHLY and CDR2 FYNNEI come from the germline V gene. The CDR3 runs to 15 residues. Written as DNA, the CDR3 is TGTGCCAGCAGTGAGAAAGGGCAGGGGATCACTGAAGCTTTCTTT. Translated, it gives CASSEKGQGITEAFF. The whole variable domain, remainder taken from reference TRBV2 and TRBJ1-1, is EPEVTQTPSHQVTQMGQEVILRCVPISNHLYFYWYRQILGQKVEFLVSFYNNEISEKSEIFDDQFSVERPDGSNFTLKIRSTKLEDSAMYFCASSEKGQGITEAFFGQGTRLTVV.

The genes are TRBV6-2 or TRBV6-3 and TRBJ2-7, with 8 nucleotides matching TRBD1. The length of the CDR3 is 15 residues. The V gene end was trimmed by 4 bases and the J gene end by 0 bases; junction bases not matched to a gene: 5. CDR1 MNHEY and CDR2 SVGEGT come from the germline V gene. The CDR3 region is CASSSPGQASYEQYF. CDR3 DNA: TGTGCCAGCAGTTCCCCGGGACAGGCCTCCTACGAGCAGTACTTC.

The chain couples TRBV7-3 to TRBJ2-1; tentatively, D is TRBD1 (6 bases). The CDR3 length is 14 residues. Looked up from germline, CDR1 is SGHTA and CDR2 is FQGTGA. Trimming removed 5 bases from V and 7 bases from J, with 15 bases in between. Written as DNA, the CDR3 is TGTGCCAGCAGCCGTGGGGGCGTCCCTAATGAGCAGTTCTTC. Its translation is CASSRGGVPNEQFF.

J is TRBJ1-6 and V is TRBV3-1 (or the pseudogene TRBV3-2); the D is unclear. This CDR3 is built from 14 residues. Per germline, CDR1 LGHDT and CDR2 YNNKEL (reference sequence). V lost 1 base and J 9 bases, leaving 10 bases between the germline ends. CDR3 in DNA: TGTGCCAGCAGCCAAGCGGGGATGTTTTCACCCCTCCACTTT. It translates to CASSQAGMFSPLHF.

The V call is TRBV18, the J call TRBJ1-1; 8 nucleotides agree with TRBD1. CDR3 length equals 14 residues. Germline CDR1 and CDR2: KGHSH and LQKENI. J lost 7 bases, V lost 0 bases, and 4 bases had no gene match. CDR3 coding DNA: TGTGCCAGCTCACCACCCAGGGGGCACGGTGAAGCTTTCTTT. Translation: CASSPPRGHGEAFF.

This clone appeared a few times. The rearrangement links TRBV5-1 to TRBJ2-3, with no clear D. The CDR3 spans 14 residues. The V gene lost 3 bases and the J gene lost 1 base, with 9 bases spanning the gap. Germline-derived CDR1 and CDR2 are SGHRS and YFSETQ. The CDR3 nucleotides are TGCGCCAGCAGCTCTACTCTGCGCACAGATACGCAGTATTTT. Protein product: CASSSTLRTDTQYF.

This clone was seen a few times. This chain joins TRBV20-1 and TRBJ1-1, with 9 bases lining up with TRBD1. This CDR3 has 14 residues. The V gene end was trimmed by 3 bases and the J gene end by 5 bases; junction bases not matched to a gene: 7. The germline V gene has CDR1 DFQATT and CDR2 SNEGSKA (reference sequence). Written as DNA, the CDR3 is TGCAGTGCTAGTCCCGGGACAGGGTTGACTGAAGCTTTCTTT. Encoded protein: CSASPGTGLTEAFF.

V usage is TRBV19 and J usage is TRBJ1-1; TRBD1 is a possible D gene (6 bases). Germline CDR1 reads LNHDA; CDR2 reads SQIVND (reference sequence). Trimming cost V 7 bases and J 4 bases, with 16 bases left between them. The CDR3 runs to 14 residues. The CDR3, as DNA: TGTGCCAGTACCCAGACAGGCGGATTCACTGAAGCTTTCTTT. It translates to CASTQTGGFTEAFF.